This T cell receptor (beta chain) was found in a study of T-cell reconstitution after alpha-beta-depleted transplantation in children. During its preparation, the TCRbeta library received unique molecular identifiers. Each CDR3 protein is one row after TCRdb ran MiXCR on the PCR reads. Among about 540,000 distinct CDR3 sequences listed, around 20% were seen once. This sample comprised PBMCs from the stem cell graft donor, obtained from the stem cell graft. This TCR was recovered from a human donor who donated a stem cell graft to a child with acute lymphoblastic leukemia.

The CDR3 reads CASTDTLKETQYF. In DNA, the CDR3 is TGTGCCAGCACCGACACTTTAAAAGAGACCCAGTACTTC. This chain connects TRBV12-3 or TRBV12-4 to TRBJ2-5, with D unclear. The CDR3 length is 13 residues. Deletions cut 7 bases from V and 3 bases from J, with 12 bases between.